A single sample is the source of the 24 T cell receptor beta chains below, sequenced in a study of cytomegalovirus exposure and HLA in healthy donors. Amplification used 60 Vbeta primers and 13 Jbeta primers. Clones were read by immunoSEQ multiplex PCR, and TCRdb kept only the in-frame ones, dropping some. Among roughly 130,000 clones listed, around 80% were seen once. The sample consisted of PBMCs. The receptors here all came from a man between 25 and 39 years old in good health and CMV-seronegative.

The sample holds one count of this clone. The chain combines TRBV5-1 with TRBJ1-5; TRBD1 matches at 7 bases. V shed 4 bases and J 0 bases; nucleotides not matched to a gene: 4. Germline V CDR1 and CDR2: SGHRS, YFSETQ. The length of the CDR3 is 15 residues. The DNA for the CDR3 is TGCGCCAGCAGCCTCACAGGGGATAGCAATCAGCCCCAGCATTTT. This codes for CASSLTGDSNQPQHF.

The gene calls are TRBV18 and TRBJ2-1, with D tentatively TRBD2 (6 bases). CDR1 is KGHSH and CDR2 is LQKENI in the germline V gene. Trimming removed 3 bases from V and 2 bases from J, with 14 bases in between. This CDR3 spans 16 amino acids. The CDR3 DNA reads as TGTGCCAGCTCACCCACATACGGGGGACCCTACAATGAGCAGTTCTTC. This encodes CASSPTYGGPYNEQFF.

The V and J genes are TRBV7-2 and TRBJ2-3; TRBD2 matches 10 bases. Trimming removed 5 bases from V and 2 bases from J; junction bases left unmatched: 7. There are 16 residues in the CDR3. The germline gives CDR1 SGHTA, CDR2 FQGNSA. The CDR3 DNA follows: TGTGCCAGCAGCCAGAATAGCGGGAGGCCCACAGATACGCAGTATTTT. This encodes CASSQNSGRPTDTQYF.

This chain joins TRBV19 and TRBJ1-5; D is perhaps TRBD1 (6 bases). In germline, CDR1 is LNHDA, CDR2 SQIVND (reference sequence). The CDR3 consists of 15 residues. Between the trimmed V and J ends, which lost 5 bases and 1 base, there was a span of 12 bases. The CDR3 DNA follows: TGTGCCAGTAGTTCTTCTACAGGGAGCAATCAGCCCCAGCATTTT. Translation gives CASSSSTGSNQPQHF. Together with reference TRBV19 and TRBJ1-5, the CDR3 gives the full variable domain: DGGITQSPKYLFRKEGQNVTLSCEQNLNHDAMYWYRQDPGQGLRLIYYSQIVNDFQKGDIAEGYSVSREKKESFPLTVTSAQKNPTAFYLCASSSSTGSNQPQHFGDGTRLSIL.

The chain combines TRBV12-5 with TRBJ2-3; TRBD1 aligns across 7 bases. The germline gives CDR1 LGHNT, CDR2 FRNRAP. This CDR3 is built from 13 residues. Trimming at V came to 2 bases and at J to 5 bases, leaving 1 base not matched to a gene. The CDR3 DNA follows: TGTGCTAGTGGTTTGTGGGACAGAGATACGCAGTATTTT. This codes for CASGLWDRDTQYF.

This clone was counted between two and nine times. The chain links TRBV7-8 to TRBJ1-5; D is unresolved. Trimming left V 2 bases short and J 0 bases short, with 17 bases between. Looked up from germline, CDR1 is SGHVS and CDR2 is FQNEAQ. This CDR3 comprises 18 residues. DNA for the CDR3: TGTGCCAGCAGCTTAACCACAGAATACATTAATAGCAATCAGCCCCAGCATTTT. Its protein product is CASSLTTEYINSNQPQHF.

The CDR3 DNA is TGCGCCAGCAGCCAAGCTCCCCTGGAGAGCTCCTATAATTCACCCCTCCACTTT. Amino acids: CASSQAPLESSYNSPLHF. This chain uses TRBV4-3 with TRBJ1-6; D gene unclear. This CDR3 region has 18 residues. Trimming cost V 1 base and J 0 bases, with 13 bases left between them. Germline lookup yields CDR1 LGHNA and CDR2 YSLEER.

CDR3 sequence reads: CASSFSGAKSETQYF. As DNA, the CDR3 is TGCGCCAGCAGCTTTAGCGGGGCTAAAAGTGAGACCCAGTACTTC. The gene calls are TRBV5-1 and TRBJ2-5; TRBD2 agrees at 8 bases. Germline CDR1 reads SGHRS; CDR2 reads YFSETQ. CDR3 length equals 15 residues. With 2 bases clipped from V and 5 bases from J, the junction kept 8 bases outside the gene matches.

This clone was seen a few times. This chain links TRBV5-6 with TRBJ2-2, with 8 bases lining up with TRBD1. Germline V gives CDR1 SGHDT, CDR2 YYEEEE. The CDR3 extends over 15 amino acids. V shed 4 bases and J 3 bases; nucleotides not matched to a gene: 5. The CDR3 DNA follows: TGTGCCAGCAGCGTAGGACAGGGCTACACCGGGGAGCTGTTTTTT. Its translation is CASSVGQGYTGELFF.

In regard to this clone: The identical CDR3 is also encoded by other nucleotide sequences in the sample. The chain combines TRBV7-9 with TRBJ2-7; 7 nucleotides match TRBD1. Germline-derived CDR1 and CDR2 are SEHNR and FQNEAQ (reference sequence). This CDR3 region has 13 residues. Germline trimming cut 3 bases from V and 4 bases from J; bases unmatched to any gene: 3. In nucleotides, the CDR3 is TGTGCCAGCAGCTTGGGACAGCCTTACGAGCAGTACTTC. Protein: CASSLGQPYEQYF.

Here the CDR3 DNA reads TGTGCCAGCAGTTTTACAGGGTCGAACACTGAAGCTTTCTTT. Amino acid sequence: CASSFTGSNTEAFF. The chain links TRBV28 to TRBJ1-1; the D gene is possibly TRBD1 (6 bases). The CDR3 runs to 14 residues. Germline CDR1 MDHEN, CDR2 SYDVKM. V was trimmed by 3 bases and J by 1 base, leaving 9 bases between them.

The genes are TRBV4-1 and TRBJ2-1; 7 bases fit TRBD1. The CDR3 contains 13 residues. Germline V gene lookup returns CDR1 MGHRA and CDR2 YSYEKL. J was trimmed by 14 bases and V by 4 bases; bases with no gene match: 11. CDR3 coding DNA: TGCGCCAGCAGCCGGCATAGGACAGGATCAAAGTTCTTC. Protein product: CASSRHRTGSKFF.

The J gene is TRBJ1-1, the V gene TRBV5-1; 9 bases align to TRBD1. The CDR3 spans 14 residues. V shed 4 bases, J shed 1 base, and the junction held 2 bases outside the gene matches. CDR1 is SGHRS, CDR2 YFSETQ, per germline. CDR3 sequence: CASSTGQGNTEAFF. CDR3 DNA: TGCGCCAGCAGCACGGGACAGGGGAACACTGAAGCTTTCTTT.

This clone has more than one count but fewer than ten. V and J are TRBV5-4 and TRBJ1-1, with D perhaps matching TRBD1 (5 bases). CDR1 and CDR2 (germline): SGHNT, YYREEE (reference sequence). The CDR3 is 14 amino acids. V dropped 0 bases and J dropped 3 bases, with 9 bases sitting between them. The CDR3 DNA sequence: TGTGCCAGCAGCTTGGTCGGAGGGGACACTGAAGCTTTCTTT. It codes for CASSLVGGDTEAFF.

The CDR3: CASTHRGSGGQETQYF. CDR3 nucleotides: TGTGCCAGTACCCACCGAGGTAGCGGGGGACAAGAGACCCAGTACTTC. The rearrangement uses TRBV19 and TRBJ2-5; TRBD2 matches at 9 bases. The V segment lost 7 bases and the J segment 2 bases; nucleotides outside the gene matches: 11. The germline V gene has CDR1 LNHDA and CDR2 SQIVND (reference sequence). The CDR3 loop spans 16 amino acids.

The V and J genes are TRBV7-2 and TRBJ2-7; a possible D gene is TRBD2 (5 bases). V was clipped by 6 bases and J by 0 bases, with 12 bases between them. Germline V gene data show CDR1 as SGHTA and CDR2 as FQGNSA. This CDR3 region has 14 residues. The CDR3 bases are TGTGCCAGCAGGTCGGACTCTTTCTCCTACGAGCAGTACTTC. Protein product: CASRSDSFSYEQYF.

This clone was seen only once. The V call is TRBV7-9, the J call TRBJ2-5; D perhaps matches TRBD1 (6 bases). Germline V gene sequence: CDR1 SEHNR, CDR2 FQNEAQ (reference sequence). Trimming removed 5 bases at V and 5 bases at J, with 12 bases between. This CDR3 region has 13 residues. The CDR3 sequence is CASSENRVETQYF. Written as DNA, the CDR3 is TGTGCCAGCAGCGAAAACAGGGTTGAGACCCAGTACTTC.

This chain joins TRBV5-4 and TRBJ2-5; 8 nucleotides agree with TRBD1. This CDR3 is built from 14 residues. Per the germline V gene, CDR1 is SGHNT and CDR2 is YYREEE (reference sequence). J gave up 5 bases and V 3 bases, and 6 bases lay outside the gene matches. CDR3 residues: CASSSGGARETQYF. The CDR3 nucleotides read TGTGCCAGCAGCTCAGGGGGCGCGAGGGAGACCCAGTACTTC.

The chain employs TRBV18 and TRBJ1-1, with 10 bases identical to TRBD1. After removal of 4 bases from V and 4 bases from J, the junction contained 6 bases not matched to a gene. Germline V gene data show CDR1 as KGHSH and CDR2 as LQKENI. This CDR3 comprises 15 residues. CDR3 nucleotide sequence: TGTGCCAGCTCACAAAGGGACAGGGGACCCACTGAAGCTTTCTTT. It yields the protein CASSQRDRGPTEAFF. Complete variable domain (other parts from reference TRBV18 and TRBJ1-1): NAGVMQNPRHLVRRRGQEARLRCSPMKGHSHVYWYRQLPEEGLKFMVYLQKENIIDESGMPKERFSAEFPKEGPSILRIQQVVRGDSAAYFCASSQRDRGPTEAFFGQGTRLTVV.

This clone was counted once. The chain combines TRBV5-4 with TRBJ1-1; D gene uncertain. Germline V lookup: CDR1 SGHNT, CDR2 YYREEE (reference sequence). This CDR3 region has 13 residues. The ends were cut back, 6 bases at V and 1 base at J, with 10 bases in the middle. CDR3 DNA sequence: TGTGCCAGCACTCCGGGGAGGAACACTGAAGCTTTCTTT. Translation: CASTPGRNTEAFF.

The V and J genes are TRBV5-1 and TRBJ1-1; a weak D match, TRBD1 (5 bases). Germline V gene lookup returns CDR1 SGHRS and CDR2 YFSETQ. The CDR3 loop spans 12 amino acids. Trimming pared 4 bases from V and 2 bases from J, leaving 6 bases between. This CDR3 is CASSRGNTEAFF. The CDR3 DNA is TGCGCCAGCAGCAGGGGAAACACTGAAGCTTTCTTT.

The chain links TRBV25-1 to TRBJ2-5; TRBD1 agrees at 8 bases. The CDR3 sequence is 18 residues long. V lost 1 base and J lost 2; bases outside the gene matches: 12. Germline CDR1 is MGHDK and CDR2 is SYGVNS. CDR3: CASSESVGQEALQETQYF. The CDR3 nucleotides read TGTGCCAGCAGTGAATCTGTGGGACAGGAGGCCTTACAAGAGACCCAGTACTTC.

This clone showed up just a few times. The rearrangement joins TRBV2 to TRBJ1-1; D unclear. Trimming removed 6 bases at V and 4 bases at J, with 12 bases between. Germline loops: CDR1 SNHLY, CDR2 FYNNEI. The CDR3 consists of 13 residues. The CDR3 reads CASSGYTGTEAFF. The DNA for the CDR3 is TGTGCCAGCAGCGGCTACACGGGCACTGAAGCTTTCTTT.

The chain recombines TRBV5-8 with TRBJ1-4; TRBD1 aligns across 10 bases. V lost 4 bases to trimming and J lost 5 bases; unmatched junction nucleotides: 2. Germline values: CDR1 SGHTS, CDR2 YDEGEE. The CDR3 is made up of 14 amino acids. The CDR3 spells CASSRTGGNEKLFF. CDR3 nucleotide sequence: TGTGCCAGCAGCAGGACAGGGGGAAATGAAAAACTGTTTTTT.